Listed here are 16 T cell receptor beta chains from one sample, sequenced in a study of T cells in Graves' hyperthyroidism and ophthalmopathy. Amplification of TCR beta CDR3 regions was performed using RNA transcripts as template. TCR CDR3 regions were first amplified by RT-PCR with HTBI primers. MiXCR, applied by TCRdb to the multiplex PCR reads, yields one record per CDR3 protein. Among about 700,000 distinct CDR3 sequences listed, about 14% were seen once. Sequenced: blood. These receptor sequences come from a woman aged 18 to 35 with Graves' hyperthyroidism.

In its sample, this clonotype was seen many times. The chain uses TRBV12-3 or TRBV12-4 and TRBJ1-1; D call uncertain. V lost 4 bases and J 0 bases, leaving 9 bases between the germline ends. CDR3 length equals 14 residues. CDR3 coding DNA: TGTGCCAGCAGTTACCCGGGGATGAACACTGAAGCTTTCTTT. This sequence encodes CASSYPGMNTEAFF.

This clonotype was seen at least ten times. The gene calls are TRBV3-1 and TRBJ1-2; the D is unclear. The V and J ends lost 1 base and 7 bases respectively, with 7 bases between them. Germline assignment: CDR1 LGHDT and CDR2 YNNKEL (reference sequence). This CDR3 comprises 12 residues. CDR3 nucleotide sequence: TGTGCCAGCAGCCAAGCAGTGGGTGGCTACACCTTC. It translates to CASSQAVGGYTF. The entire variable domain, with the rest obtained from reference TRBV3-1 and TRBJ1-2, is as follows: DTAVSQTPKYLVTQMGNDKSIKCEQNLGHDTMYWYKQDSKKFLKIMFSYNNKELIINETVPNRFSPKSPDKAHLNLHINSLELGDSAVYFCASSQAVGGYTFGSGTRLTVV.

This clonotype appeared a few times. The rearrangement uses TRBV27 and TRBJ2-1; D may match TRBD1 or TRBD2 (5 bases each). Looked up from germline, CDR1 is MNHEY and CDR2 is SMNVEV (reference sequence). This CDR3 is 16 amino acids long. With 3 bases removed from V and 4 bases from J, the gap between germline ends came to 16 bases. The CDR3 sequence: CASSFGGWQGYNEQFF. Here the CDR3 DNA reads TGTGCCAGCAGTTTTGGGGGATGGCAGGGTTACAATGAGCAGTTCTTC.

This clonotype came up many times. V usage is TRBV28 and J usage is TRBJ2-7; no definite D call. Looked up from germline, CDR1 is MDHEN and CDR2 is SYDVKM. The CDR3 consists of 12 residues. The V and J ends lost 5 bases and 1 base respectively, with 6 bases between them. This CDR3 reads CASSEPSYEQYF. The CDR3 region has the DNA TGTGCCAGCAGTGAGCCATCCTACGAGCAGTACTTC.

In its sample, this clonotype was seen once. At one of its ends the junction is not consistent with the germline gene, which may arise from a read error. This rearrangement joins TRBV5-1 to TRBJ2-1; TRBD1 aligns across 8 bases. The CDR3 has 15 amino acids. Germline V gene sequence: CDR1 SGHRS, CDR2 YFSETQ. DNA of the CDR3: TGCGCCAGCAGCTTGGAGGGACAGGCCTACAATGAGCAGCTCTTC. Residues: CASSLEGQAYNEQLF.

For this clonotype: At one end, the junction sequence differs from germline, possibly due to a read error. The V call is TRBV7-9, the J call TRBJ2-6; 7 nucleotides match TRBD1. The CDR3 contains 17 residues. Germline V gene lookup returns CDR1 SEHNR and CDR2 FQNEAQ (reference sequence). The chain's CDR3 is CTSPGGVGQPGANVLTF. The CDR3 DNA reads as TGTACCAGCCCAGGAGGAGTGGGACAGCCTGGGGCCAACGTCCTGACTTTC.

In its sample, this clonotype was seen once. A much larger clone sits a single nucleotide away, making a read error possible. The chain joins TRBV12-5 to TRBJ1-1; 7 bases map to TRBD1. Germline CDR1 reads LGHNT; CDR2 reads FRNRAP. The CDR3 is made up of 14 amino acids. The CDR3 spells CASSLGQGETEAFF. Written as DNA, the CDR3 is TGTGCTAGTAGTTTGGGTCAGGGGGAGACTGAAGCTTTCTTT.

In its sample, this clonotype was seen many times. V usage is TRBV6-1 and J usage is TRBJ2-3, with 13 nucleotides matching TRBD2. The CDR3 covers 17 residues. Germline assignment: CDR1 MNHNS and CDR2 SASEGT. The trim removed 6 bases at V and 5 bases at J, leaving 11 bases unmatched. The CDR3 protein is CASRWGTGTSGIDTQYF. DNA of the CDR3: TGTGCCAGCAGATGGGGAACCGGGACTAGCGGGATAGATACGCAGTATTTT.

This clonotype has more than one count but fewer than ten. The genes are TRBV14 and TRBJ2-1, with 9 bases that match TRBD2. The germline CDR1 and CDR2 sequences are SGHDN and FVKESK. The CDR3 length is 14 residues. J lost 7 bases, V lost 5 bases, and 6 bases had no gene match. The CDR3 reads CASSVTSGPNEQFF. The DNA for the CDR3 is TGTGCCAGCAGCGTAACTAGCGGGCCTAATGAGCAGTTCTTC. The whole variable domain, filled in from reference TRBV14 and TRBJ2-1, reads EAGVTQFPSHSVIEKGQTVTLRCDPISGHDNLYWYRRVMGKEIKFLLHFVKESKQDESGMPNNRFLAERTGGTYSTLKVQPAELEDSGVYFCASSVTSGPNEQFFGPGTRLTVL.

This clonotype was detected a few times. V is TRBV19 and J is TRBJ1-2, with a possible D match to TRBD1 (5 bases). Per germline, CDR1 LNHDA and CDR2 SQIVND (reference sequence). This CDR3 is built from 13 residues. With 4 bases removed from V and 8 bases from J, the gap between germline ends came to 14 bases. CDR3 bases: TGTGCCAGTAGTACCCGAGCGGGACTAGGCTACACCTTC. Translating gives CASSTRAGLGYTF.

V gene TRBV4-1 combines with J gene TRBJ2-6, with TRBD1 as a possible D gene (6 bases). This CDR3 has 19 residues. V shed 1 base and J shed 0 bases, with 16 bases lying between them. CDR1 is MGHRA and CDR2 is YSYEKL in the germline V gene. CDR3 amino acids: CASSQGPLDSVSGANVLTF. CDR3 bases: TGCGCCAGCAGCCAAGGCCCCCTGGACAGTGTCTCTGGGGCCAACGTCCTGACTTTC.

This clonotype was picked up many times. V and J are TRBV7-9 and TRBJ2-3; 11 bases fit TRBD2. This CDR3 comprises 19 residues. Germline V lookup: CDR1 SEHNR, CDR2 FQNEAQ (reference sequence). With 6 bases clipped from V and 4 bases from J, the junction kept 18 bases outside the gene matches. The CDR3 bases are TGTGCCAGCAGGTCCCGGGCGGGACTAGCGGACCGACCCTCAGATACGCAGTATTTT. It translates to CASRSRAGLADRPSDTQYF.

This clonotype showed up many times. The chain carries TRBV24-1 and TRBJ1-5; unclear D gene. CDR1 and CDR2 (germline): KGHDR, SFDVKD. The ends were cut back, 7 bases at V and 3 bases at J, with 12 bases in the middle. This CDR3 is 14 amino acids long. This CDR3 is CATSERRYNQPQHF. CDR3 DNA sequence: TGTGCCACCAGCGAAAGACGGTACAATCAGCCCCAGCATTTT.

This clonotype has ten or more counts. CDR3 coding DNA: TGTGCCAGCAGCTTTTCCGGTGAGCAGTTCTTC. It specifies CASSFSGEQFF. The chain is built from TRBV11-3 and TRBJ2-1, with D unresolved. V gave up 3 bases and J gave up 9 bases, with 6 bases separating them. Germline CDR1 SGHNT, CDR2 YENEEA. The CDR3 runs to 11 residues.

This clonotype was counted many times. The V gene is TRBV18, the J gene TRBJ2-7, with 7 nucleotides matching TRBD1. CDR3 length: 12 amino acids. The germline gives CDR1 KGHSH, CDR2 LQKENI. The trim removed 4 bases at V and 4 bases at J, leaving 1 base unmatched. For the CDR3, the DNA is TGTGCCAGCTCACAGGGACAGTACGAGCAGTACTTC. As protein: CASSQGQYEQYF.

At least ten counts were recorded for this clonotype. Here the CDR3 reads CASRNRVASLNTEAFF. CDR3 sequence (DNA): TGTGCCAGCAGGAACAGGGTTGCGAGCCTGAACACTGAAGCTTTCTTT. The gene calls are TRBV27 and TRBJ1-1, with a weak D call TRBD1 (6 bases). Germline-derived CDR1 and CDR2 are MNHEY and SMNVEV (reference sequence). Trimming cost V 6 bases and J 0 bases, with 17 bases left between them. This CDR3 region has 16 residues.